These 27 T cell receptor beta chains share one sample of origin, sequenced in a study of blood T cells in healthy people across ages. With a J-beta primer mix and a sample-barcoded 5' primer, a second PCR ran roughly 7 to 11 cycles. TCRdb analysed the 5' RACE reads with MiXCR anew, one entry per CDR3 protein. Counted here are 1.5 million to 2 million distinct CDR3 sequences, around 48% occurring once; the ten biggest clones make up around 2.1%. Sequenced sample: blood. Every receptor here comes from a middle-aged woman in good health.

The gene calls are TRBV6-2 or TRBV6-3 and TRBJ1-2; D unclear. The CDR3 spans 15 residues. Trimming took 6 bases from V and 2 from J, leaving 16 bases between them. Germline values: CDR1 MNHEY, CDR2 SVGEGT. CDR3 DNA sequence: TGTGCCAGCAGACCCCAAATCCTAAACAACTATGGCTACACCTTC. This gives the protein CASRPQILNNYGYTF.

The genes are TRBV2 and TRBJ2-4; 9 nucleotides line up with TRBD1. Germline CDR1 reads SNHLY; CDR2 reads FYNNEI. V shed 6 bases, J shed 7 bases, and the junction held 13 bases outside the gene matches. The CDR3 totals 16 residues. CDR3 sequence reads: CASRAFTTGGVNIQYF. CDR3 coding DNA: TGTGCCAGCAGAGCCTTTACGACAGGGGGGGTCAACATTCAGTACTTC.

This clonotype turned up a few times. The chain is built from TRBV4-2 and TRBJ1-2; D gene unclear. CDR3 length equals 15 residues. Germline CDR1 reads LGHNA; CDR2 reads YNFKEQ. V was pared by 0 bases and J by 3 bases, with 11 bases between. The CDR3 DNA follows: TGTGCCAGCAGCCAAGAGACGGAGGCCGACTATGGCTACACCTTC. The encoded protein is CASSQETEADYGYTF.

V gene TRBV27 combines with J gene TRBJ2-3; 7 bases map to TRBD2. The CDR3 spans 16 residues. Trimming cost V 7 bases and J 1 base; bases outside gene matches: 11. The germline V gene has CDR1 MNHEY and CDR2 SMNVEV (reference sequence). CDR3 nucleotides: TGTGCCAGCACGGTCGGCTCCGCGGGGGGCACAGATACGCAGTATTTT. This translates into CASTVGSAGGTDTQYF.

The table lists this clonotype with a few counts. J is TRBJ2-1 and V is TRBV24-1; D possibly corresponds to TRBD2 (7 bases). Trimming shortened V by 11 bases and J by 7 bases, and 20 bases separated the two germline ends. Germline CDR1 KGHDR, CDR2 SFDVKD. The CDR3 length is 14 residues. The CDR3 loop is CAINRGGSGNEQFF. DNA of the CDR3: TGTGCCATCAATAGGGGGGGATCGGGTAATGAGCAGTTCTTC.

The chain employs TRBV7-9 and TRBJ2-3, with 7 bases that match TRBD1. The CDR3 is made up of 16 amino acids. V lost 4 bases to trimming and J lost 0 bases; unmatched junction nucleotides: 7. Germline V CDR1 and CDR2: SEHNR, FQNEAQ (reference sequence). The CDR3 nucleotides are TGTGCCAGCAGCTCAAACCGGGACAGCAGCACAGATACGCAGTATTTT. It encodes CASSSNRDSSTDTQYF.

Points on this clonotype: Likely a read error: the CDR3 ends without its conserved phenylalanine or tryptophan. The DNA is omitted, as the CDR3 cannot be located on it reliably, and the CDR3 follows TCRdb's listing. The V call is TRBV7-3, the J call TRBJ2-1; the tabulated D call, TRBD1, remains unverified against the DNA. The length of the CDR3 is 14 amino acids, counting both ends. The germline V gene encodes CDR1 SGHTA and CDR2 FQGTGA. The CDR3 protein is CASSVDRRRDEQFI.

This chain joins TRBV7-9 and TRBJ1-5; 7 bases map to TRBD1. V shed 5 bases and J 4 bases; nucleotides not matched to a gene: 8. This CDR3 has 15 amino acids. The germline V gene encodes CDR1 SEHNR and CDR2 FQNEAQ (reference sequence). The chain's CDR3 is CASSKEQGRNQPQHF. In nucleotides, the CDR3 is TGTGCCAGCAGCAAGGAACAGGGGCGGAATCAGCCCCAGCATTTT.

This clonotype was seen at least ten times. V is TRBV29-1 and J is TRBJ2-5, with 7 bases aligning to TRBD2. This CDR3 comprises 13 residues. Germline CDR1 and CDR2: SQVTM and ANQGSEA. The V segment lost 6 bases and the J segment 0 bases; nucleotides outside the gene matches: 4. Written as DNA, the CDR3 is TGCAGCGTCTGGGGAGGGAACCAAGAGACCCAGTACTTC. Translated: CSVWGGNQETQYF.

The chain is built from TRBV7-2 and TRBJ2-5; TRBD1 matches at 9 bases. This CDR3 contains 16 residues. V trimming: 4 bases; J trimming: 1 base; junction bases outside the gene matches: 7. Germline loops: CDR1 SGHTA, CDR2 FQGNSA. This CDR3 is CASSSPVTGGQETQYF. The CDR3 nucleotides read TGTGCCAGCAGCTCTCCCGTGACAGGGGGCCAAGAGACCCAGTACTTC.

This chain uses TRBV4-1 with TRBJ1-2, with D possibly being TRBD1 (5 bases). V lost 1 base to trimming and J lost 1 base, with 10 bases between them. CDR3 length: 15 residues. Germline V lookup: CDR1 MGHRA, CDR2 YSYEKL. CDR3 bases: TGCGCCAGCAGCCAAGGGGACTTGGTTAACTATGGCTACACCTTC. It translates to CASSQGDLVNYGYTF.

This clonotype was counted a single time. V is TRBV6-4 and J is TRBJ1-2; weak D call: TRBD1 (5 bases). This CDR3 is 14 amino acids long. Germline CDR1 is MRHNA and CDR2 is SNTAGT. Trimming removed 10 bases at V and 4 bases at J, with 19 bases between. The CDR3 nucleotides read TGTGCCATTTTGTCGGGGGGTCTCCCCTATGGCTACACCTTC. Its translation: CAILSGGLPYGYTF.

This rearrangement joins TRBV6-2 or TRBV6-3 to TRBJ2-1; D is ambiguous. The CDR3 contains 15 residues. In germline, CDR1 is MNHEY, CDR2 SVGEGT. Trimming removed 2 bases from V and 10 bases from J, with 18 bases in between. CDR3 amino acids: CASSYRTLQSTEQFF. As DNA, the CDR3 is TGTGCCAGCAGTTACAGAACCCTTCAGTCAACCGAGCAGTTCTTC.

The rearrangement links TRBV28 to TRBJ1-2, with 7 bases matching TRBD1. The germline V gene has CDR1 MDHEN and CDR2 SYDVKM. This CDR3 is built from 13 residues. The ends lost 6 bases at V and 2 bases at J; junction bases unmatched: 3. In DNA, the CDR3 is TGTGCCAGCAGAAGGGGGCAGAACTATGGCTACACCTTC. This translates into CASRRGQNYGYTF.

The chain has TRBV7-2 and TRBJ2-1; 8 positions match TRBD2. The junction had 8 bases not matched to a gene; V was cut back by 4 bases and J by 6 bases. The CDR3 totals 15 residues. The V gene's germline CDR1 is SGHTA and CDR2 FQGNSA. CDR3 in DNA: TGTGCCAGCAGCTCGACTCGCGGGGGGCCCAATGAGCAGTTCTTC. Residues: CASSSTRGGPNEQFF.

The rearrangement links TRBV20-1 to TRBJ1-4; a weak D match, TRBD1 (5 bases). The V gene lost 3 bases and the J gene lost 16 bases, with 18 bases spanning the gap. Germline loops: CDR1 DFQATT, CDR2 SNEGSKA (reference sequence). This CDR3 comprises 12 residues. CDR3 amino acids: CSARDQAGLRFF. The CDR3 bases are TGCAGTGCTAGGGACCAAGCAGGGCTTAGGTTTTTT.

CDR3 sequence: CASSPQGWKTQYF. The DNA of the CDR3 is TGTGCCAGCTCACCACAGGGGTGGAAGACCCAGTACTTC. The chain has TRBV18 and TRBJ2-5; TRBD1 might be the D (5 bases). The CDR3 is 13 residues long. The germline V gene has CDR1 KGHSH and CDR2 LQKENI. Trimming removed 1 base from V and 6 bases from J, with 9 bases in between.

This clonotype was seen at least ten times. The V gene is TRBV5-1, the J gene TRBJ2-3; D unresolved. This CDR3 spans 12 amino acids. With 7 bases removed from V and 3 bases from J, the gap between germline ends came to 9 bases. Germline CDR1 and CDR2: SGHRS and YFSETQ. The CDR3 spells CASGSITDTQYF. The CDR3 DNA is TGCGCCAGCGGGTCCATTACAGATACGCAGTATTTT.

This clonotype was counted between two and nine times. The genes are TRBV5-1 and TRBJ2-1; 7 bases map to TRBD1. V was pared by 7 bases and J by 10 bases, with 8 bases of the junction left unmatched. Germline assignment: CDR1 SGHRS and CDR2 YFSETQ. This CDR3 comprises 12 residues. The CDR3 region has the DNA TGCGCCAGCTGCCAGGGGGTCGGGGAGCAGTTCTTC. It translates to CASCQGVGEQFF.

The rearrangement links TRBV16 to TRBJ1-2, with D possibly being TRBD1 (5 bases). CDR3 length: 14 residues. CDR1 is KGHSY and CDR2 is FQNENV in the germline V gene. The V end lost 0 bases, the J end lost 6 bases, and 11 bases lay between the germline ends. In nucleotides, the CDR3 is TGTGCCAGCAGCCAATCCAACAGGAAGAATGGCTACACCTTC. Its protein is CASSQSNRKNGYTF.

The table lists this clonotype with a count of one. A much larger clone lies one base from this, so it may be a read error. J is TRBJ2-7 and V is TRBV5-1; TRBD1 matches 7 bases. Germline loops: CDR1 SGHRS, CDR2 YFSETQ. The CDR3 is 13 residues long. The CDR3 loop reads CAISENRGYEQYF. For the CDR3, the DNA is TGCGCCATCAGCGAAAACAGGGGTTACGAGCAGTACTTC.

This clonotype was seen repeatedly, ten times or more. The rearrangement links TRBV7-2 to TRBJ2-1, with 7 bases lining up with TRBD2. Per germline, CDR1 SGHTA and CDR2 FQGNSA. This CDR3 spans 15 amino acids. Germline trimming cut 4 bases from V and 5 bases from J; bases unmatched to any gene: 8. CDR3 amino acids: CASSSALRENNEQFF. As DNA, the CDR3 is TGTGCCAGCAGCTCGGCGCTGCGGGAGAACAATGAGCAGTTCTTC. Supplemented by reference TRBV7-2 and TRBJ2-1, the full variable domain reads GAGVSQSPSNKVTEKGKDVELRCDPISGHTALYWYRQSLGQGLEFLIYFQGNSAPDKSGLPSDRFSAERTGGSVSTLTIQRTQQEDSAVYLCASSSALRENNEQFFGPGTRLTVL.

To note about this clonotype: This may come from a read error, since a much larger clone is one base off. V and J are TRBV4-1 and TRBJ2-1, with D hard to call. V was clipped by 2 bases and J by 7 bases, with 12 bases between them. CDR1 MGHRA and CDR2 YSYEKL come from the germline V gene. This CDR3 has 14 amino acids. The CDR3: CASSQSPRANEQFF. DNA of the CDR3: TGCGCCAGCAGCCAAAGCCCACGGGCGAATGAGCAGTTCTTC.

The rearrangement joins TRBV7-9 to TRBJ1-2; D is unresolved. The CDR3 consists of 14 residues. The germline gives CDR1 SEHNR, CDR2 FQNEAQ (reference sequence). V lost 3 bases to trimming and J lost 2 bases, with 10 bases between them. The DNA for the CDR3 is TGTGCCAGCAGCTTTGTGGAGGGAAACTATGGCTACACCTTC. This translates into CASSFVEGNYGYTF.

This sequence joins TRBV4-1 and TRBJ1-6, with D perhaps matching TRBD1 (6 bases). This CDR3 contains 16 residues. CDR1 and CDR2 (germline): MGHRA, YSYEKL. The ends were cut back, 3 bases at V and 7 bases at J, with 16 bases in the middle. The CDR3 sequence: CASSHKNREDNSPLHF. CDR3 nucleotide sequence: TGCGCCAGCAGCCATAAAAACAGGGAAGACAATTCACCCCTCCACTTT.

For the CDR3, the DNA is TGTGCCAGCAGCCAAGAGGGGGGGGGTTTGAGTGAGCAGTTCTTC. Translated: CASSQEGGGLSEQFF. The rearrangement uses TRBV4-2 and TRBJ2-1; 7 bases align to TRBD2. The V and J ends lost 0 bases and 9 bases, in that order; junction bases with no gene match: 8. The germline CDR1 and CDR2 sequences are LGHNA and YNFKEQ. CDR3 length: 15 residues.

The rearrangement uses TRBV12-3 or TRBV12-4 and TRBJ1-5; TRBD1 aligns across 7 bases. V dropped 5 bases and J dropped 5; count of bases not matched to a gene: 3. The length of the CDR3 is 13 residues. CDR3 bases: TGTGCCAGCAGTGTTACAGGGGATCAGCCCCAGCATTTT. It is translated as CASSVTGDQPQHF.